This T cell receptor beta chain was identified during a study of beta chain features in type 1 diabetes (dated by TCRdb to 2016 to 2019). Concerning the study at large: Patients and healthy donors did not differ in mean age, gender distribution, total cell number or subset yield. Across all samples, fewer than 130 million sorted cells were examined, and cell number per subset correlated strongly with RNA yield. The study compared the TCRB repertoires of sorted circulating CD4+ T cell subsets in recently diagnosed type 1 diabetes patients with those in matched healthy donors. Regulatory and stem cell-like memory subsets were obtained from only 8 patients and roughly 8 healthy donors, while naive and central memory subsets were obtained from all 30 or so donors.

This clone has a handful of counts. There is no known antigen for this receptor. Base qualities were left out, and no much larger clone turns up one base away. Broader findings and caveats from the paper: Because cDNA rather than genomic DNA was sequenced, highly expressing activated cells could have been over-represented, although no difference in activation and CD3 levels was found between groups. The naive, central memory and regulatory TCRB repertoires appeared to resemble one another more closely among patients than among healthy donors. In all four CD4+ subsets, TCRB CDR3 length was moderately but significantly shorter in type 1 diabetes patients. Because small numbers of individuals were included in the HLA sub-analyses, any influence of HLA type on TCRB rearrangement was left unresolved. PCR may preferentially amplify shorter templates, but because patient and control samples were amplified and corrected together, any resulting skew would affect both groups equally. At VDJ recombination sites, type 1 diabetes patients had fewer insertions and more deleted nucleotides, which implies abnormalities in thymic rearrangement.

From each donor, a single peripheral blood sample of around 120 mL on average was drawn into heparinised tubes. Naive, central memory, regulatory and stem cell-like memory CD4+ T cells were sorted on a BD FACSAria II using a panel including CD45RO, CCR7, CD25, CD127, CD95 and CD27. Every sorted population had a purity above 98%. PBMCs were isolated immediately by Lymphoprep density gradient centrifugation and stained directly without culture. So that batch effects would be minimized, each experiment stained and sorted samples in pairs, pairing one healthy donor with one patient. Including the terminal cysteine and phenylalanine, the CDR3 comprises 15 residues. Just CDR3 DNA is preserved here, 45 bases in frame from base 1. At the junction V is shortened by 4 bases and J by 3 bases, with 18 bases in between. From a lookup of the germline V gene, CDR1 and CDR2 are SQVTM and ANQGSEA. All of the isolated RNA was reverse transcribed with the High Capacity cDNA Reverse Transcription Kit, so expressed TCRB transcripts were sequenced. Deep immunoSEQ sequencing was applied to naive, central memory and regulatory T cell samples, giving an average of around 3.8 million total reads per sample. After sorted cells were lysed in RLT buffer, RNA was extracted with DNase-treated RNeasy Micro or Mini kits, with the choice depending on cell number. Each cell subset was processed separately to prevent cross-contamination, with patient and healthy donor samples processed together. The immunoSEQ multiplex PCR was used to amplify TCRB sequences from cDNA, yielding 87-bp fragments that span the CDR3 region. Amplicons were sequenced on the Illumina HiSeq platform. On the study's bioinformatics: Synthetic template baselines were used to correct PCR bias computationally, reads within Hamming distance 2 were collapsed together, and singletons that could not be merged were discarded. By aligning reads against IMGT, V, D and J genes, CDR3 length, and insertions or deletions at six rearrangement sites were assigned. Within each subset, clonotype counts were normalized to the number of sorted cells before true diversity and Gini coefficients were calculated with the tcR R package. Repertoire sharing was quantified using the overlap coefficient calculated on TCRB nucleotide sequences. Out-of-frame TCRB sequences from naive cells were analyzed to stand in for the pre-selection repertoire. TCRdb's version of the immuneACCESS table is confined to in-frame rearrangements and falls short of the full clone set. An unresolved V gene accounts for under half of the shortfall where checked; the remainder is of unknown origin. V, J and clone size reflect that table, while D and trimming were determined from the DNA. The sample yields about 250,000 clones; 14% were counted once. The top ten hold more than 0.02% of the sample.

The chain uses TRBV29-1 and TRBJ1-2; no confident D gene assignment can be made. Sequenced: naive CD4+ T cells from blood. The cell subset or site label of this sample denotes: true naive CD4+ T cells. This sequence was found in a woman between 40 and 55 years old in good health. The nucleotide sequence reads TGCAGCGTTGGGTCATTCGGTAATAGAGACTATGGCTACACCTTC. Its coded protein is CSVGSFGNRDYGYTF.